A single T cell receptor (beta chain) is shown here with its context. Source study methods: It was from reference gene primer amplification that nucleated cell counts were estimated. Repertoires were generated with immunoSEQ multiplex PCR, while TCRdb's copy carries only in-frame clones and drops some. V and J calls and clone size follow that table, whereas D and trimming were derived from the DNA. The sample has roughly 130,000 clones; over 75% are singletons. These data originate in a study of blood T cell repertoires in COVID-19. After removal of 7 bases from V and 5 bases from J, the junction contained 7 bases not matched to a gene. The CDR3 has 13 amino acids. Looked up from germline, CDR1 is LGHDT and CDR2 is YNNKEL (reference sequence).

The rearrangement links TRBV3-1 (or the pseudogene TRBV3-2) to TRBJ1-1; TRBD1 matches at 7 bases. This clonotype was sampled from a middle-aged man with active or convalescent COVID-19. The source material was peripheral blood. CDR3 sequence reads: CASNGRGHTEAFF. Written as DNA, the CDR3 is TGTGCCAGCAACGGGAGGGGGCATACTGAAGCTTTCTTT.